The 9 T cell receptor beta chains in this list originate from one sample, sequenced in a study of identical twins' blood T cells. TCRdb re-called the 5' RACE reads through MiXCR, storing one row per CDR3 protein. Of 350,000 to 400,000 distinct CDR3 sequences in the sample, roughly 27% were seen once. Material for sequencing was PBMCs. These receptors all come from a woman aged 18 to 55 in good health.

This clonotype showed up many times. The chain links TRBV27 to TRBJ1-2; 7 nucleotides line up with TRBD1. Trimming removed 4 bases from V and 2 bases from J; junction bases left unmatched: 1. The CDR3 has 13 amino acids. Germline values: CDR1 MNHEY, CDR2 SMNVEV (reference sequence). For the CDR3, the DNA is TGTGCCAGCAGTTGGGACAGAAACTATGGCTACACCTTC. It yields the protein CASSWDRNYGYTF.

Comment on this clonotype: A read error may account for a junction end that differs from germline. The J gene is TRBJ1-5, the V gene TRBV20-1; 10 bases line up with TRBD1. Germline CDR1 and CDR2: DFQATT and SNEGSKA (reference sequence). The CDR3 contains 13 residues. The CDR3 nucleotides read TGCAGTGGCGGACAGGGGGGGAATCGGCCCCAGCATTTT. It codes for CSGGQGGNRPQHF.

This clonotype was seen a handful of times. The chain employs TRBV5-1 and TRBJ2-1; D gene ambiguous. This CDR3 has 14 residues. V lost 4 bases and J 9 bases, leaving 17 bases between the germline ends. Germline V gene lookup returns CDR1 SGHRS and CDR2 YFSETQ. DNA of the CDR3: TGCGCCAGCAGCCCCCAGACGGTGAAGGCTGAGCAGTTCTTC. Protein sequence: CASSPQTVKAEQFF.

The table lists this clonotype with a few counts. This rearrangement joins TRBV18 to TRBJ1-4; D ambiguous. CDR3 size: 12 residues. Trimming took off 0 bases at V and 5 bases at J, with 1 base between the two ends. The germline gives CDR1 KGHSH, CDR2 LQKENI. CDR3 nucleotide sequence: TGTGCCAGCTCACCACCGAATGAAAAACTGTTTTTT. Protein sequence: CASSPPNEKLFF. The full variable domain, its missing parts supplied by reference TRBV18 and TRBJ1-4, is NAGVMQNPRHLVRRRGQEARLRCSPMKGHSHVYWYRQLPEEGLKFMVYLQKENIIDESGMPKERFSAEFPKEGPSILRIQQVVRGDSAAYFCASSPPNEKLFFGSGTQLSVL.

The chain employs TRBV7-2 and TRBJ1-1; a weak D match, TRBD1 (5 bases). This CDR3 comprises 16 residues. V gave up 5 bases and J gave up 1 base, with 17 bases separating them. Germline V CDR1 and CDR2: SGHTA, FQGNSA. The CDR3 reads CASSPLGVRSNTEAFF. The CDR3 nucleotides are TGTGCCAGCAGCCCTTTAGGGGTGAGATCGAACACTGAAGCTTTCTTT.

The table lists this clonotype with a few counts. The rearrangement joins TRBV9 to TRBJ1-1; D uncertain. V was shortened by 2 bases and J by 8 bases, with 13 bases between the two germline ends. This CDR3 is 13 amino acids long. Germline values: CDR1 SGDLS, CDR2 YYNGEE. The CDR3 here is CASSVAFTGEAFF. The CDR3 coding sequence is TGTGCCAGCAGCGTGGCCTTTACTGGGGAAGCTTTCTTT.

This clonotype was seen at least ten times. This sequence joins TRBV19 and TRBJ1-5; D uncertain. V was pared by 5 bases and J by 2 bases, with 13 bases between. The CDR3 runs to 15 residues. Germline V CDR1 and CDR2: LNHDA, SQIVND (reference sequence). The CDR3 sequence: CASSSWTGGNQPQHF. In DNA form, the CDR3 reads TGTGCCAGTAGTTCCTGGACCGGAGGCAATCAGCCCCAGCATTTT.

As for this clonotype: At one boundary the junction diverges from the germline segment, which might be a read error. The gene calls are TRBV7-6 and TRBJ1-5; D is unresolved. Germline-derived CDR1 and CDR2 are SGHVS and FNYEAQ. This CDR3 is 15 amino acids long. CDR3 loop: CASSLEGASDQPQHF. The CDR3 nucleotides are TGTGCCAGCAGCTTAGAAGGAGCTAGCGATCAGCCCCAGCATTTT.

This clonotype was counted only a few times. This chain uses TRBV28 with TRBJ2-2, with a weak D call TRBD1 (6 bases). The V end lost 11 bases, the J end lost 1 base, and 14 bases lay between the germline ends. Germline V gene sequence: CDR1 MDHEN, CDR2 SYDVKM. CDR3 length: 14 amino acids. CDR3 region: CAVQTGWNTGELFF. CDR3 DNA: TGTGCCGTTCAAACAGGGTGGAACACCGGGGAGCTGTTTTTT.